The rows below give T cell receptor beta chains drawn from one sample of a study of blood T cell repertoires in COVID-19. Measured with immunoSEQ multiplex PCR; TCRdb has only the in-frame clones, and not every one. The repertoire holds some 110,000 clones, with 90% as singletons. Sequenced material: peripheral blood. The receptors originated from a human donor with active COVID-19. The donor label of this sample is uncertain. The CDR3 runs from the conserved cysteine through the conserved F or W.

J gene,V gene,CDR3 protein
TRBJ1-5,TRBV7-2,CASSSIQGSPRGQPQHF
TRBJ2-2,TRBV2,CASRTDRNTGELFF
TRBJ2-1,TRBV14,CASSHRRGLRASEQFF
TRBJ1-2,TRBV7-2,CASSFNSAGEGYGYTF
TRBJ2-3,TRBV10-3,CAISDDLSADATDTQYF
TRBJ2-3,TRBV19,CASNLGGVGTDTQYF
TRBJ1-2,TRBV11-2,CASSPYRGPNYGYTF
TRBJ1-1,TRBV9,CASRGTGTEAFF
TRBJ1-2,TRBV25-1,CASSDLKQDRSVYGYTF
TRBJ2-1,TRBV11-2,CASSLRTSPANEQFF
TRBJ2-2,TRBV13,CASSFTSGVGTGELFF